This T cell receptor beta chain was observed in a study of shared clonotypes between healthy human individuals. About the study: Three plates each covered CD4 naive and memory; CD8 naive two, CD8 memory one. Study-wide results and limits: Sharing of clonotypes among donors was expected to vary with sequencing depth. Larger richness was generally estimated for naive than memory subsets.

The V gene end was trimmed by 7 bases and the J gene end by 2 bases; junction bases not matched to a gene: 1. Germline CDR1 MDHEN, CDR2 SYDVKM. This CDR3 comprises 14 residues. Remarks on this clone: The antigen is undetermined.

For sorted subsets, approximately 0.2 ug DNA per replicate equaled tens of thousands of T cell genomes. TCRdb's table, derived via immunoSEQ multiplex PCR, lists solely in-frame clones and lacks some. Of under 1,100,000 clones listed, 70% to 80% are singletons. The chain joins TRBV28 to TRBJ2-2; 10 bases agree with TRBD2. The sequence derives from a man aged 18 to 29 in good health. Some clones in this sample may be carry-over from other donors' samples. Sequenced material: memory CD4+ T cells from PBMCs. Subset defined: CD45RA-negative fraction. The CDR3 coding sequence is TGTGCCAGCACTAGCGGGAGTAACACCGGGGAGCTGTTTTTT. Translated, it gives CASTSGSNTGELFF.